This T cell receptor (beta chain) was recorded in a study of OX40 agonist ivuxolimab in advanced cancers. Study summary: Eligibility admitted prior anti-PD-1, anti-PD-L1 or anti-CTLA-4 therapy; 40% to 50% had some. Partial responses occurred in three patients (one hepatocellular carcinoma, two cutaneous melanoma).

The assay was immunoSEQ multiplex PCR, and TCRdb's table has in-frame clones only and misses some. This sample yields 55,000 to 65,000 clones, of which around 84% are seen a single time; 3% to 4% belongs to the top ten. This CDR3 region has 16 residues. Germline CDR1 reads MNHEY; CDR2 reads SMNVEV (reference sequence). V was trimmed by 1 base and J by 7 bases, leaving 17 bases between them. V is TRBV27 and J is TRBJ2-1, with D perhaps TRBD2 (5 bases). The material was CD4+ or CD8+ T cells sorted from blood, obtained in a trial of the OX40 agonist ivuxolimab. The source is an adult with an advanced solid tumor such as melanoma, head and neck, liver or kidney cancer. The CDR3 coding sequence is TGTGCCAGCAGTTTATATATGAGGAGCGGTGGTAATGAGCAGTTCTTC. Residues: CASSLYMRSGGNEQFF.